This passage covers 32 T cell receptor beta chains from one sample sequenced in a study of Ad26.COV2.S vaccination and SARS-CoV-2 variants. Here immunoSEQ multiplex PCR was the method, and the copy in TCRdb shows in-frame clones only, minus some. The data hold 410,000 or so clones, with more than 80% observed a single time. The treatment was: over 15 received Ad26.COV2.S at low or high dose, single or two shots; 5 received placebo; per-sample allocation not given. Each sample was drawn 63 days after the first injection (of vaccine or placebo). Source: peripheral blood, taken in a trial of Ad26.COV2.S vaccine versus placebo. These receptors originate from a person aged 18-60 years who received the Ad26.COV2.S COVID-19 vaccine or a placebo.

CDR3 nucleotides: TGTGCCAGCTCATCCCCCGTCCATCTTGAGCAGTTCTTC. Its protein is CASSSPVHLEQFF. This sequence joins TRBV18 and TRBJ2-1; the D is unclear. Germline values: CDR1 KGHSH, CDR2 LQKENI. The CDR3 consists of 13 residues. V was cut by 5 bases and J by 9 bases, with 14 bases left in between.

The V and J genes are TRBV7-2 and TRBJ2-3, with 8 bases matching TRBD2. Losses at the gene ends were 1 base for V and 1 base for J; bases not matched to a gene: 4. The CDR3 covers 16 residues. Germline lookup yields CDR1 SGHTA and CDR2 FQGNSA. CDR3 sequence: CASSLVRGGRTDTQYF. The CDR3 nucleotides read TGTGCCAGCAGCTTAGTTCGGGGGGGACGCACAGATACGCAGTATTTT. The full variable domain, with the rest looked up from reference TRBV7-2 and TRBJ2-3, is GAGVSQSPSNKVTEKGKDVELRCDPISGHTALYWYRQSLGQGLEFLIYFQGNSAPDKSGLPSDRFSAERTGGSVSTLTIQRTQQEDSAVYLCASSLVRGGRTDTQYFGPGTRLTVL.

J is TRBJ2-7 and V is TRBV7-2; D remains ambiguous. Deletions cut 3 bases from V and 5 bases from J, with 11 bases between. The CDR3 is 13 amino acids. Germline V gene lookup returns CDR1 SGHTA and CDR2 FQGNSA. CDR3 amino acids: CASSFYEADEQYF. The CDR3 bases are TGTGCCAGCAGCTTCTATGAGGCTGACGAGCAGTACTTC.

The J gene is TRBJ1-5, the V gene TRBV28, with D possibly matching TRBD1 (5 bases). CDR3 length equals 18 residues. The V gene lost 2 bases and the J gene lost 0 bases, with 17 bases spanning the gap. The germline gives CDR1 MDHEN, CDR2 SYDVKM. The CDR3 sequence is CASSLGRGKMYSNQPQHF. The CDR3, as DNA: TGTGCCAGCAGTTTAGGGAGGGGCAAAATGTATAGCAATCAGCCCCAGCATTTT. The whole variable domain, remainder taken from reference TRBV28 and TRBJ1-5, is DVKVTQSSRYLVKRTGEKVFLECVQDMDHENMFWYRQDPGLGLRLIYFSYDVKMKEKGDIPEGYSVSREKKERFSLILESASTNQTSMYLCASSLGRGKMYSNQPQHFGDGTRLSIL.

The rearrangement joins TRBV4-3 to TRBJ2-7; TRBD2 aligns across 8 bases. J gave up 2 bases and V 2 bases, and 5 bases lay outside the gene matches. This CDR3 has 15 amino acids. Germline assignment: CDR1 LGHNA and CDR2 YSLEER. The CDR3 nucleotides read TGCGCCAGCAGCCAATTCCCGGGAGGGCCCTACGAGCAGTACTTC. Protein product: CASSQFPGGPYEQYF.

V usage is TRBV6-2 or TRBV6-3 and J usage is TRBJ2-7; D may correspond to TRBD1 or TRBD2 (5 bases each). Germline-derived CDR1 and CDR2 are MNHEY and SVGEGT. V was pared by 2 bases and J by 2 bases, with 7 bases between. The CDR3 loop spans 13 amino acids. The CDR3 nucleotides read TGTGCCAGCAGTTACAGGGACGCCTACGAGCAGTACTTC. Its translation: CASSYRDAYEQYF.

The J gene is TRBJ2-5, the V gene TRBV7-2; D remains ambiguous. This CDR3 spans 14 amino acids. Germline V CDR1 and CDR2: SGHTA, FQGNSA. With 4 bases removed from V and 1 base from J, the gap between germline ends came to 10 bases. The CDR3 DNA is TGTGCCAGCAGCTCGAGAAGGGCCCAAGAGACCCAGTACTTC. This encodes CASSSRRAQETQYF.

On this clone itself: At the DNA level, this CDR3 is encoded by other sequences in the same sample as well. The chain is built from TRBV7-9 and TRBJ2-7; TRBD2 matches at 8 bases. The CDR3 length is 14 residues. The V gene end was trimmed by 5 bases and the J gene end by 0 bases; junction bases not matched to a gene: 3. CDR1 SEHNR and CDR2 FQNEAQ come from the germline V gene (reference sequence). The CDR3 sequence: CASSPGTSSYEQYF. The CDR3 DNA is TGTGCCAGCAGCCCAGGGACTAGCTCCTACGAGCAGTACTTC.

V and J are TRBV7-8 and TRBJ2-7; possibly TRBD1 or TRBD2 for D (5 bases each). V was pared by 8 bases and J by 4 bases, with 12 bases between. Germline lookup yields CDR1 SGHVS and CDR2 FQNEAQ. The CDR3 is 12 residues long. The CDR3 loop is CASLGERYEQYF. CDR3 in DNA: TGTGCCAGCCTGGGGGAGAGATACGAGCAGTACTTC.

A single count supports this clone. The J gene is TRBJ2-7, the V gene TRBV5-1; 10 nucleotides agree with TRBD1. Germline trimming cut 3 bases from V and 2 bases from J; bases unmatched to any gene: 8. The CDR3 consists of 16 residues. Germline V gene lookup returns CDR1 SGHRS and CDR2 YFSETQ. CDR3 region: CASSSSRTGGTYEQYF. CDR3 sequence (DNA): TGCGCCAGCAGCTCTTCACGGACAGGGGGAACCTACGAGCAGTACTTC.

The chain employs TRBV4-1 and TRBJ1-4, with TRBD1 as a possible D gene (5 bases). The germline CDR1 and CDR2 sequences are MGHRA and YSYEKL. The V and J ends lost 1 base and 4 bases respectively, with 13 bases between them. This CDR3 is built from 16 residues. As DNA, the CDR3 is TGCGCCAGCAGCCAAGTTGGGGGATCCGTTAATGAAAAACTGTTTTTT. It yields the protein CASSQVGGSVNEKLFF.

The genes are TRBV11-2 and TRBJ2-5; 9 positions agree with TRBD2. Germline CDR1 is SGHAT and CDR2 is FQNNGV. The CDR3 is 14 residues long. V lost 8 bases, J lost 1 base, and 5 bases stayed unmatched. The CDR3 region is CASRLAGTQETQYF. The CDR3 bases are TGTGCCAGCCGCCTAGCGGGGACCCAAGAGACCCAGTACTTC.

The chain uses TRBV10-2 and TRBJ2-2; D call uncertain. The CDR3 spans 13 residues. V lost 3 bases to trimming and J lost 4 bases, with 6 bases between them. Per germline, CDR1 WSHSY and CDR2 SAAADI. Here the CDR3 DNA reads TGCGCCAGCAGTGACGATCCCACCGGGGAGCTGTTTTTT. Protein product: CASSDDPTGELFF.

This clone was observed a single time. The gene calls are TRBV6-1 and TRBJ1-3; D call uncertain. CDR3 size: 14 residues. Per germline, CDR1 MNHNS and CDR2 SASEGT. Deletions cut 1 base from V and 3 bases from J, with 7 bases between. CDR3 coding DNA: TGTGCCAGCAGTGAAGGGGCATTTGGAAACACCATATATTTT. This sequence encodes CASSEGAFGNTIYF.

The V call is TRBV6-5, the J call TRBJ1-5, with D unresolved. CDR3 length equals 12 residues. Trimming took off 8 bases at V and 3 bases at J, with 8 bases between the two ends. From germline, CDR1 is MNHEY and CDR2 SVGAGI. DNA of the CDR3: TGTGCCAGCCGAGCCCCCAATCAGCCCCAGCATTTT. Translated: CASRAPNQPQHF.

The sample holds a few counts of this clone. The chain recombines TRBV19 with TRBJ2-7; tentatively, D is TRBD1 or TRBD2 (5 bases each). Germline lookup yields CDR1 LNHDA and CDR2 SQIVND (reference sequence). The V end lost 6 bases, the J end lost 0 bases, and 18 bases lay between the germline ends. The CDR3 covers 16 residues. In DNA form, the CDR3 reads TGTGCCAGTAGACAAATTGGGGCGGGTACCTCCTACGAGCAGTACTTC. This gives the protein CASRQIGAGTSYEQYF.

The CDR3 DNA follows: TGTGCCAGCAGTTCGGACGGGGAGAAAGGGGTCTATAGCAATCAGCCCCAGCATTTT. Its translation is CASSSDGEKGVYSNQPQHF. V gene TRBV28 combines with J gene TRBJ1-5; the D gene is possibly TRBD1 (5 bases). Germline V gene lookup returns CDR1 MDHEN and CDR2 SYDVKM. V lost 4 bases and J 0 bases, leaving 22 bases between the germline ends. There are 19 residues in the CDR3.

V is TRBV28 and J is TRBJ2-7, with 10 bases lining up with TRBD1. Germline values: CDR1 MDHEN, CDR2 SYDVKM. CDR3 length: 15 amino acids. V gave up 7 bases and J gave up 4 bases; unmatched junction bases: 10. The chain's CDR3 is CASKGQGDFLYEQYF. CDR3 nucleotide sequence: TGTGCCAGCAAAGGACAGGGGGATTTTTTATACGAGCAGTACTTC.

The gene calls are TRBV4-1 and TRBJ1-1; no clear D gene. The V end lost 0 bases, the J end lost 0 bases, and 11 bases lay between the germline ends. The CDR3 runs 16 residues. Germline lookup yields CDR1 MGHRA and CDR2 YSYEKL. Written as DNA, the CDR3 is TGCGCCAGCAGCCAAGACCCCATTGGCTTGAACACTGAAGCTTTCTTT. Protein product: CASSQDPIGLNTEAFF.

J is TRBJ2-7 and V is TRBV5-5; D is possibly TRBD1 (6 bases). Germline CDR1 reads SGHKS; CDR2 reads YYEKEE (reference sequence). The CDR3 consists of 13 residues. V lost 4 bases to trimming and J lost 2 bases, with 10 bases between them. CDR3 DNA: TGTGCCAGCAGCGTGGGACAAACCTACGAGCAGTACTTC. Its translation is CASSVGQTYEQYF. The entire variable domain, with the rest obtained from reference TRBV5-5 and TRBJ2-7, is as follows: DAGVTQSPTHLIKTRGQQVTLRCSPISGHKSVSWYQQVLGQGPQFIFQYYEKEERGRGNFPDRFSARQFPNYSSELNVNALLLGDSALYLCASSVGQTYEQYFGPGTRLTVT.

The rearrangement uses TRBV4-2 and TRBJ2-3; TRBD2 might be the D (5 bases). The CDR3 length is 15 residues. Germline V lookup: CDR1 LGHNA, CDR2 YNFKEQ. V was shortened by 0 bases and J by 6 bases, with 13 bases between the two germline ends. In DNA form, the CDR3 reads TGTGCCAGCAGCCAAGAATCGAGCGGCAAGGATACGCAGTATTTT. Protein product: CASSQESSGKDTQYF.

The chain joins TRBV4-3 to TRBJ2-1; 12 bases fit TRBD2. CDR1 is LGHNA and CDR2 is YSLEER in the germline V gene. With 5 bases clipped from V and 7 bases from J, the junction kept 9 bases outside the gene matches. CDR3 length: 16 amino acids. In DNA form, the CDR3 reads TGCGCCAGCAGCTTAGGGACTAGCGGGCTTTGGAATGAGCAGTTCTTC. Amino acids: CASSLGTSGLWNEQFF.

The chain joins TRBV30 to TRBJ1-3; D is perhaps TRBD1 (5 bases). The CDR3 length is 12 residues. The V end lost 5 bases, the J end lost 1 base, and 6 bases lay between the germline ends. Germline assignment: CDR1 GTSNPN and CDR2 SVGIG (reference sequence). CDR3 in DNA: TGTGCCTGGGGGGGGTCTGGAAACACCATATATTTT. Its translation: CAWGGSGNTIYF.

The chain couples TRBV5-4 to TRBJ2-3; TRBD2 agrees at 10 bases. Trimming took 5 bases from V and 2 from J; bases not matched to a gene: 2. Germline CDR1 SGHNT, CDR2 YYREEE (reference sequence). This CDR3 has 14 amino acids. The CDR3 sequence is CASSGTSDTDTQYF. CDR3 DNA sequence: TGTGCCAGCAGTGGGACTAGCGACACAGATACGCAGTATTTT.

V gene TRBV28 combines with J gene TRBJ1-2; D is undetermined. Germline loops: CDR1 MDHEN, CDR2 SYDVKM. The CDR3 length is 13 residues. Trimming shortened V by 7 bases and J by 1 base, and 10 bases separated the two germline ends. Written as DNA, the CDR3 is TGTGCCAGCATATCGGGTAGTAACTATGGCTACACCTTC. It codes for CASISGSNYGYTF.

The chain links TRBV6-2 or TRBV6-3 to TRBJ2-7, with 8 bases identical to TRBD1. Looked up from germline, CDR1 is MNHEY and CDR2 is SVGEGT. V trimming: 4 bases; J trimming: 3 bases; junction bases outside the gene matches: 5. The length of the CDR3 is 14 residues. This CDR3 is CASSLDRVLYEQYF. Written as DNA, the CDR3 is TGTGCCAGCAGTTTGGACAGGGTCCTCTACGAGCAGTACTTC.

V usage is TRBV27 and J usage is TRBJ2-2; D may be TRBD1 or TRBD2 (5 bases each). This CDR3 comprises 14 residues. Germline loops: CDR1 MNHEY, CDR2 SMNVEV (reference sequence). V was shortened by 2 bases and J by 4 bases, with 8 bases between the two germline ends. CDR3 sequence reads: CASSLRDATGELFF. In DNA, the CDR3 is TGTGCCAGCAGTTTACGGGACGCCACCGGGGAGCTGTTTTTT.

The CDR3 spells CASSKGALDYGYTF. The CDR3 bases are TGTGCCAGTAGTAAGGGGGCCTTGGACTATGGCTACACCTTC. J is TRBJ1-2 and V is TRBV19, with TRBD1 matching over 7 bases. The CDR3 spans 14 residues. V trimming: 4 bases; J trimming: 3 bases; junction bases outside the gene matches: 5. Germline V gene data show CDR1 as LNHDA and CDR2 as SQIVND (reference sequence).

The CDR3 DNA reads TGCGCCAGCAGCCAAGTTCGGGGTGGGATACAAGGGGAGCAGTTCTTC. Its translation is CASSQVRGGIQGEQFF. This chain uses TRBV4-3 with TRBJ2-1, with D possibly being TRBD2 (5 bases). The V end lost 1 base, the J end lost 10 bases, and 20 bases lay between the germline ends. CDR1 and CDR2 from the germline V gene are LGHNA and YSLEER. The CDR3 loop spans 16 amino acids.

The CDR3 DNA reads TGTGCCAGCAGCCCCGGGACTAGCATTTCCCATCGCGAGCAGTACTTC. Residues: CASSPGTSISHREQYF. V gene TRBV11-2 combines with J gene TRBJ2-7; the match to TRBD2 covers 9 bases. CDR3 size: 16 residues. From germline, CDR1 is SGHAT and CDR2 FQNNGV. Trimming at V came to 5 bases and at J to 6 bases, leaving 14 bases not matched to a gene.

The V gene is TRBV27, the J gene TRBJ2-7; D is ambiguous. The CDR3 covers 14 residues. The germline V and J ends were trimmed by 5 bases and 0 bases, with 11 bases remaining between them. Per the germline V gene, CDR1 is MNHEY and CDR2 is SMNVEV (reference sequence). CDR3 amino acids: CASSPSDPSYEQYF. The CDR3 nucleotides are TGTGCCAGCAGTCCTTCGGACCCCTCCTACGAGCAGTACTTC.

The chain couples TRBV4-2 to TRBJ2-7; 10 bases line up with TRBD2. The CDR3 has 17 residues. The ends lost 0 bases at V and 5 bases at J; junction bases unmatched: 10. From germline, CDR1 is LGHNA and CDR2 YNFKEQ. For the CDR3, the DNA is TGTGCCAGCAGCCAAGATCGCCTAGCGGGAGAAAGAAACGAGCAGTACTTC. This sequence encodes CASSQDRLAGERNEQYF.